Each of the 15 T cell receptor beta chains below was sequenced from the same sample in a study of blood T cell repertoires in COVID-19. Clones were sequenced by immunoSEQ multiplex PCR, and TCRdb holds only the in-frame ones, with some missing. The table records under 300,000 clones, under 90% of them present only once. Sequencing was done on a sample of PBMCs or T cells enriched from blood (not recorded which). The source of these receptors is a man between 18 and 35 years old who had recovered from COVID-19.

V is TRBV28 and J is TRBJ2-1; 11 bases agree with TRBD1. The junction had 1 base not matched to a gene; V was cut back by 3 bases and J by 3 bases. CDR3 length: 15 residues. Per germline, CDR1 MDHEN and CDR2 SYDVKM. CDR3 bases: TGTGCCAGCAGTTTGGGACAGGGGGGCTACAATGAGCAGTTCTTC. This sequence encodes CASSLGQGGYNEQFF. Based on the CDR3 plus reference TRBV28 and TRBJ2-1, the full variable domain is DVKVTQSSRYLVKRTGEKVFLECVQDMDHENMFWYRQDPGLGLRLIYFSYDVKMKEKGDIPEGYSVSREKKERFSLILESASTNQTSMYLCASSLGQGGYNEQFFGPGTRLTVL.

The chain joins TRBV3-1 (or the pseudogene TRBV3-2) to TRBJ2-5; D gene ambiguous. V was cut by 0 bases and J by 5 bases, with 13 bases left in between. Germline CDR1 and CDR2: LGHDT and YNNKEL (reference sequence). The CDR3 is 15 residues long. The CDR3 reads CASSQDLVILETQYF. The DNA for the CDR3 is TGTGCCAGCAGCCAAGATCTAGTCATTTTGGAGACCCAGTACTTC.

The chain links TRBV5-5 to TRBJ1-4; 7 nucleotides agree with TRBD1. The CDR3 is 14 amino acids. From germline, CDR1 is SGHKS and CDR2 YYEKEE (reference sequence). J was trimmed by 6 bases and V by 2 bases; bases with no gene match: 4. CDR3 in DNA: TGTGCCAGCAGCTTACGACAGGGAGATGAAAAACTGTTTTTT. Protein: CASSLRQGDEKLFF. Full variable domain (missing parts from reference TRBV5-5 and TRBJ1-4): DAGVTQSPTHLIKTRGQQVTLRCSPISGHKSVSWYQQVLGQGPQFIFQYYEKEERGRGNFPDRFSARQFPNYSSELNVNALLLGDSALYLCASSLRQGDEKLFFGSGTQLSVL.

The V call is TRBV6-5, the J call TRBJ2-7; D is perhaps TRBD1 (5 bases). CDR1 is MNHEY, CDR2 SVGAGI, per germline. This CDR3 is 15 amino acids long. Trimming stripped 2 bases from V and 2 bases from J, with 13 bases between. CDR3 loop: CASSYHPTGPYEQYF. The DNA for the CDR3 is TGTGCCAGCAGTTACCATCCTACAGGACCCTACGAGCAGTACTTC.

This chain connects TRBV11-2 to TRBJ2-3; TRBD2 aligns across 8 bases. J gave up 0 bases and V 6 bases, and 14 bases lay outside the gene matches. Looked up from germline, CDR1 is SGHAT and CDR2 is FQNNGV. This CDR3 region has 18 residues. CDR3 region: CASSIRLGLAGSTDTQYF. The CDR3 nucleotides are TGTGCCAGCAGTATCCGCCTCGGGCTAGCGGGTAGCACAGATACGCAGTATTTT.

This chain links TRBV3-1 (or the pseudogene TRBV3-2) with TRBJ2-7; D gene unclear. This CDR3 has 15 amino acids. Germline V gene lookup returns CDR1 LGHDT and CDR2 YNNKEL (reference sequence). V gave up 4 bases and J gave up 0 bases, with 13 bases separating them. In DNA, the CDR3 is TGTGCCAGCAGCCCATCGGCGGCACTCTCCTACGAGCAGTACTTC. As protein: CASSPSAALSYEQYF.

J is TRBJ2-7 and V is TRBV3-1 (or the pseudogene TRBV3-2); weak D call: TRBD2 (5 bases). Germline V lookup: CDR1 LGHDT, CDR2 YNNKEL (reference sequence). The CDR3 consists of 16 residues. V was trimmed by 1 base and J by 0 bases, leaving 13 bases between them. Here the CDR3 DNA reads TGTGCCAGCAGCCAAGTTGTAGCGAGAAGCTCCTACGAGCAGTACTTC. Translation gives CASSQVVARSSYEQYF.

The chain carries TRBV19 and TRBJ1-2, with a possible D match to TRBD1 (5 bases). This CDR3 is 14 amino acids long. Trimming left V 5 bases short and J 4 bases short, with 14 bases between. Germline V CDR1 and CDR2: LNHDA, SQIVND (reference sequence). The CDR3 bases are TGTGCCAGTAGTGAGCAGGGTTTCGCCTATGGCTACACCTTC. Translation gives CASSEQGFAYGYTF.

The chain links TRBV5-1 to TRBJ2-1, with D perhaps TRBD1 (6 bases). Between the trimmed V and J ends, which lost 1 base and 7 bases, there was a span of 15 bases. This CDR3 has 15 residues. Germline V gene data show CDR1 as SGHRS and CDR2 as YFSETQ. CDR3 residues: CASSLRAGVGNEQFF. The CDR3 nucleotides are TGCGCCAGCAGCTTGAGGGCAGGGGTTGGGAATGAGCAGTTCTTC.

The chain uses TRBV5-6 and TRBJ1-4, with 7 bases fitting TRBD1. CDR1 SGHDT and CDR2 YYEEEE come from the germline V gene. The CDR3 is 15 residues long. Trimming cost V 2 bases and J 8 bases; bases outside gene matches: 9. CDR3 nucleotide sequence: TGTGCCAGCAGCTTCCGGACAGGTTTTTCAGAAAAACTGTTTTTT. It specifies CASSFRTGFSEKLFF.

Only one count was recorded for this clone. The rearrangement uses TRBV24-1 and TRBJ2-1; D is possibly TRBD2 (5 bases). This CDR3 is 11 amino acids long. Per the germline V gene, CDR1 is KGHDR and CDR2 is SFDVKD. Trimming removed 5 bases at V and 9 bases at J, with 7 bases between. CDR3 sequence: CATSAGFEQFF. In nucleotides, the CDR3 is TGTGCCACCAGTGCGGGGTTTGAGCAGTTCTTC.

The gene calls are TRBV15 and TRBJ1-6; D unclear. The CDR3 sequence is 14 residues long. V was shortened by 3 bases and J by 6 bases, with 9 bases between the two germline ends. The germline CDR1 and CDR2 sequences are LNHNV and YYDKDF (reference sequence). Here the CDR3 DNA reads TGTGCCACCAGCAGGGACTGGATTAATTCACCCCTCCACTTT. Its protein product is CATSRDWINSPLHF.

The V call is TRBV7-9, the J call TRBJ1-4, with 8 bases identical to TRBD1. CDR3 length equals 14 residues. Per germline, CDR1 SEHNR and CDR2 FQNEAQ (reference sequence). With 1 base clipped from V and 5 bases from J, the junction kept 0 bases outside the gene matches. As DNA, the CDR3 is TGTGCCAGCAGCTTAGGGACAGGGAATGAAAAACTGTTTTTT. Residues: CASSLGTGNEKLFF. Drawing the rest from reference TRBV7-9 and TRBJ1-4, the complete variable domain is DTGVSQNPRHKITKRGQNVTFRCDPISEHNRLYWYRQTLGQGPEFLTYFQNEAQLEKSRLLSDRFSAERPKGSFSTLEIQRTEQGDSAMYLCASSLGTGNEKLFFGSGTQLSVL.

The CDR3 DNA sequence: TGCGCCAGCAGCCAACTAGCCGGCACAGATACGCAGTATTTT. It yields the protein CASSQLAGTDTQYF. J is TRBJ2-3 and V is TRBV4-1; a possible D gene is TRBD2 (5 bases). Trimming cost V 2 bases and J 1 base, with 7 bases left between them. The CDR3 totals 14 residues. Germline loops: CDR1 MGHRA, CDR2 YSYEKL.

This clone was observed a single time. The chain is built from TRBV2 and TRBJ2-2, with 8 bases aligning to TRBD2. V lost 6 bases and J lost 6; bases outside the gene matches: 9. From germline, CDR1 is SNHLY and CDR2 FYNNEI. The CDR3 sequence is 15 residues long. In DNA, the CDR3 is TGTGCCAGCAGCAATCGGGGGGGCTCCGCCGGGGAGCTGTTTTTT. It translates to CASSNRGGSAGELFF.